This T cell receptor beta chain was recovered during a study of blood T cell repertoires in COVID-19. Study details: Material from acute and convalescent COVID-19 was sourced from the United States, Italy and Spain. From T cells, B-cell-depleted T cells, or PBMCs came the material, which was cDNA or gDNA.

In the source study's methods: Counts of nucleated cells, estimated from reference gene primer amplification, were obtained. Assay: immunoSEQ multiplex PCR; the TCRdb copy retains only in-frame clones and omits some. The V and J calls and clone size come from that table; D and trimming were worked out from the DNA. The sample has about 150,000 clones; approximately 80% are singletons. The sequenced sample consisted of peripheral blood. This TCR came from a woman older than 75 with acute or convalescent COVID-19.

The CDR3 protein is CASSEYEGAGVSHGYTF. CDR3 bases: TGTGCCAGCAGTGAATATGAGGGCGCAGGAGTTAGCCATGGCTACACCTTC. This chain joins TRBV25-1 and TRBJ1-2; no definite D call. Trimming left V 0 bases short and J 6 bases short, with 20 bases between. CDR3 size: 17 residues. CDR1 and CDR2 (germline): MGHDK, SYGVNS.